These 27 T cell receptor beta chains originate from one sample sequenced in a study of PD-1 blockade in classical Hodgkin lymphoma. Assay: immunoSEQ multiplex PCR; the TCRdb copy retains only in-frame clones and omits some. Of fewer than 35,000 clones listed, about 85% were seen once; the top ten hold about 0.45%. Time point here: cycle 4 day 1 (C4D1), after around six weeks of nivolumab. Exposure to brentuximab vedotin varied, and each patient had relapsed following autologous stem cell transplantation. Using magnetic negative selection, the CD4+ T cells were separated out of thawed PBMCs. The sample here was CD4+ T cells from blood, taken before the fourth cycle of nivolumab. The receptors were sampled from a human donor with classical Hodgkin lymphoma.

This sequence joins TRBV5-1 and TRBJ2-3, with TRBD2 matching over 13 bases. Per the germline V gene, CDR1 is SGHRS and CDR2 is YFSETQ. The CDR3 sequence is 18 residues long. V was pared by 1 base and J by 4 bases, with 9 bases of the junction left unmatched. The CDR3 nucleotides are TGCGCCAGCAGCTTGACCGCCTCAGGACTAGCGGGAGCAGATACGCAGTATTTT. Protein: CASSLTASGLAGADTQYF.

V usage is TRBV4-1 and J usage is TRBJ1-5; TRBD1 agrees at 7 bases. The CDR3 has 15 residues. With 1 base clipped from V and 4 bases from J, the junction kept 4 bases outside the gene matches. Germline CDR1 MGHRA, CDR2 YSYEKL. In DNA form, the CDR3 reads TGCGCCAGCAGCCAAGGACAGGGCGGGAATCAGCCCCAGCATTTT. Its translation is CASSQGQGGNQPQHF.

V and J are TRBV30 and TRBJ2-3; D remains ambiguous. V dropped 3 bases and J dropped 14 bases, with 12 bases sitting between them. This CDR3 has 10 residues. Germline V gene lookup returns CDR1 GTSNPN and CDR2 SVGIG (reference sequence). The CDR3 loop reads CAWSRTRWYF. CDR3 coding DNA: TGTGCCTGGAGCCGTACCCGTTGGTATTTT.

The V gene is TRBV9, the J gene TRBJ2-7, with D possibly being TRBD1 (7 bases). CDR3 length: 17 residues. Trimming took off 2 bases at V and 7 bases at J, with 25 bases between the two ends. CDR1 and CDR2 (germline): SGDLS, YYNGEE. The CDR3 DNA reads TGTGCCAGCAGCGTTAGCTCCGGGGGTGGGCGGGACAGAGAGCAGTACTTC. Its protein product is CASSVSSGGGRDREQYF.

The V call is TRBV7-9, the J call TRBJ2-3; D is perhaps TRBD1 (5 bases). The germline CDR1 and CDR2 sequences are SEHNR and FQNEAQ (reference sequence). The CDR3 runs to 17 residues. V lost 1 base to trimming and J lost 1 base, with 15 bases between them. The CDR3 protein is CASSLVGEGLGTDTQYF. CDR3 nucleotides: TGTGCCAGCAGCTTAGTAGGGGAAGGCCTTGGCACAGATACGCAGTATTTT. Full variable domain (outside the CDR3, taken from reference TRBV7-9 and TRBJ2-3): DTGVSQNPRHKITKRGQNVTFRCDPISEHNRLYWYRQTLGQGPEFLTYFQNEAQLEKSRLLSDRFSAERPKGSFSTLEIQRTEQGDSAMYLCASSLVGEGLGTDTQYFGPGTRLTVL.

This chain connects TRBV27 to TRBJ2-5; TRBD2 matches at 10 bases. With V trimmed by 3 bases and J by 1 base, 8 bases remained unmatched. Looked up from germline, CDR1 is MNHEY and CDR2 is SMNVEV (reference sequence). The CDR3 is 17 residues long. CDR3 sequence reads: CASSFLAGGGFQETQYF. The CDR3 nucleotides are TGTGCCAGCAGTTTTTTAGCGGGGGGAGGGTTCCAAGAGACCCAGTACTTC.

In this sample, this clone turned up once. The chain employs TRBV5-5 and TRBJ2-5; D is perhaps TRBD1 (6 bases). V lost 4 bases to trimming and J lost 2 bases, with 15 bases between them. Germline CDR1 and CDR2: SGHKS and YYEKEE (reference sequence). The CDR3 loop spans 15 amino acids. The CDR3 region has the DNA TGTGCCAGCAGCCCGAACGGGACACCACAAGAGACCCAGTACTTC. Its protein is CASSPNGTPQETQYF.

The J gene is TRBJ2-1, the V gene TRBV12-5; the match to TRBD1 covers 7 bases. J gave up 2 bases and V 1 base, and 5 bases lay outside the gene matches. The germline V gene encodes CDR1 LGHNT and CDR2 FRNRAP. The CDR3 sequence is 16 residues long. This CDR3 reads CASGLGTGVTYNEQFF. CDR3 DNA: TGTGCTAGTGGTTTGGGAACAGGGGTCACCTACAATGAGCAGTTCTTC.

This chain's CDR3 is CASSSPVGEQYF. The CDR3 DNA follows: TGTGCCAGCAGCTCGCCAGTTGGGGAGCAGTACTTC. V is TRBV5-6 and J is TRBJ2-7; D is unresolved. The CDR3 is 12 amino acids. The V and J ends lost 3 bases and 7 bases respectively, with 11 bases between them. The V gene's germline CDR1 is SGHDT and CDR2 YYEEEE.

This rearrangement joins TRBV5-5 to TRBJ2-5; D might be TRBD2 (7 bases). CDR1 and CDR2 from the germline V gene are SGHKS and YYEKEE (reference sequence). V dropped 4 bases and J dropped 5 bases, with 15 bases sitting between them. The CDR3 is 14 amino acids. CDR3 sequence (DNA): TGTGCCAGCAGCATCGGGGGGCAGCAGGAGACCCAGTACTTC. Amino acid sequence: CASSIGGQQETQYF. The whole variable domain, remainder taken from reference TRBV5-5 and TRBJ2-5, is DAGVTQSPTHLIKTRGQQVTLRCSPISGHKSVSWYQQVLGQGPQFIFQYYEKEERGRGNFPDRFSARQFPNYSSELNVNALLLGDSALYLCASSIGGQQETQYFGPGTRLLVL.

The chain couples TRBV4-1 to TRBJ2-5, with 12 positions matching TRBD2. Germline values: CDR1 MGHRA, CDR2 YSYEKL. The CDR3 extends over 16 amino acids. V gave up 3 bases and J gave up 4 bases; unmatched junction bases: 6. This CDR3 reads CASSQPLAGGRETQYF. The CDR3 DNA reads TGCGCCAGCAGCCAGCCACTAGCGGGAGGAAGAGAGACCCAGTACTTC.

The chain couples TRBV5-1 to TRBJ1-6; the D is unclear. Trimming pared 0 bases from V and 7 bases from J, leaving 8 bases between. Looked up from germline, CDR1 is SGHRS and CDR2 is YFSETQ. The CDR3 sequence is 14 residues long. The CDR3, as DNA: TGCGCCAGCAGCTTGGACCAAATAAATTCACCCCTCCACTTT. Protein: CASSLDQINSPLHF.

The gene calls are TRBV5-1 and TRBJ2-3; D uncertain. The CDR3 runs to 16 residues. CDR1 is SGHRS, CDR2 YFSETQ, per germline. The V and J ends lost 0 bases and 1 base respectively, with 12 bases between them. The CDR3 nucleotides read TGCGCCAGCAGCTTGGCGGTCGCGCGAGGCACAGATACGCAGTATTTT. Translated, it gives CASSLAVARGTDTQYF.

This clone was detected a few times. The chain employs TRBV10-3 and TRBJ2-1; TRBD2 matches at 9 bases. This CDR3 is 15 amino acids long. From germline, CDR1 is ENHRY and CDR2 SYGVKD. The trim removed 2 bases at V and 5 bases at J, leaving 4 bases unmatched. The CDR3 is CAISERRGGDNEQFF. The CDR3 bases are TGTGCCATCAGTGAGAGGCGGGGGGGGGACAATGAGCAGTTCTTC.

This chain links TRBV6-6 with TRBJ1-6, with D possibly TRBD1 on 6 matching bases. The germline gives CDR1 MNHNY, CDR2 SVGAGI (reference sequence). The germline V and J ends were trimmed by 5 bases and 8 bases, with 10 bases remaining between them. The CDR3 covers 13 residues. The CDR3 DNA reads as TGTGCCAGCAGTCTAGGGGGGGATTCACCCCTCCACTTT. It yields the protein CASSLGGDSPLHF.

This rearrangement joins TRBV11-2 to TRBJ2-5, with D hard to call. CDR3 length: 13 residues. Trimming took 3 bases from V and 2 from J, leaving 7 bases between them. Germline V lookup: CDR1 SGHAT, CDR2 FQNNGV. This CDR3 is CASSFYRQETQYF. DNA of the CDR3: TGTGCCAGCAGCTTCTACAGACAAGAGACCCAGTACTTC.

The rearrangement links TRBV5-1 to TRBJ2-5; no clear D. Germline V gives CDR1 SGHRS, CDR2 YFSETQ. The CDR3 has 11 amino acids. V lost 0 bases and J lost 5, with 2 bases in between. The DNA for the CDR3 is TGCGCCAGCAGCTTGGAGGAGACCCAGTACTTC. Its protein product is CASSLEETQYF.

V usage is TRBV19 and J usage is TRBJ1-5; 12 nucleotides match TRBD1. The CDR3 extends over 18 amino acids. After removal of 7 bases from V and 2 bases from J, the junction contained 12 bases not matched to a gene. Germline V CDR1 and CDR2: LNHDA, SQIVND (reference sequence). CDR3 residues: CASTRDRGRFRGNQPQHF. The CDR3 region has the DNA TGTGCCAGTACCCGGGACAGGGGGCGATTTAGGGGCAATCAGCCCCAGCATTTT.

The rearrangement uses TRBV4-1 and TRBJ2-5; D is undetermined. The V end lost 2 bases, the J end lost 0 bases, and 7 bases lay between the germline ends. Germline CDR1 reads MGHRA; CDR2 reads YSYEKL. The CDR3 loop spans 14 amino acids. CDR3 in DNA: TGCGCCAGCAGCCAAACTACGTACCAAGAGACCCAGTACTTC. This translates into CASSQTTYQETQYF.

The rearrangement uses TRBV27 and TRBJ2-3; D call uncertain. Germline V gene data show CDR1 as MNHEY and CDR2 as SMNVEV (reference sequence). V was trimmed by 3 bases and J by 2 bases, leaving 9 bases between them. CDR3 length: 14 residues. Here the CDR3 reads CASSFLGFTDTQYF. As DNA, the CDR3 is TGTGCCAGCAGTTTCCTCGGGTTCACAGATACGCAGTATTTT.

The rearrangement links TRBV7-9 to TRBJ2-3; no definite D call. CDR1 and CDR2 (germline): SEHNR, FQNEAQ (reference sequence). The CDR3 runs to 11 residues. V dropped 5 bases and J dropped 5 bases, with 5 bases sitting between them. This chain's CDR3 is CASSPKDTQYF. CDR3 nucleotides: TGTGCCAGCAGCCCCAAAGATACGCAGTATTTT. Variable domain in full (rest from reference TRBV7-9 and TRBJ2-3): DTGVSQNPRHKITKRGQNVTFRCDPISEHNRLYWYRQTLGQGPEFLTYFQNEAQLEKSRLLSDRFSAERPKGSFSTLEIQRTEQGDSAMYLCASSPKDTQYFGPGTRLTVL.

The chain employs TRBV5-4 and TRBJ2-5, with TRBD2 matching 7 bases. The V and J ends lost 1 base and 2 bases, in that order; junction bases with no gene match: 11. Germline values: CDR1 SGHNT, CDR2 YYREEE (reference sequence). This CDR3 contains 17 residues. DNA of the CDR3: TGTGCCAGCAGCTTGACCTCTAGCGGACTAAAACAAGAGACCCAGTACTTC. It translates to CASSLTSSGLKQETQYF.

The chain employs TRBV5-1 and TRBJ2-7, with 11 positions matching TRBD2. The CDR3 sequence is 15 residues long. V lost 3 bases and J lost 7; bases outside the gene matches: 9. CDR1 is SGHRS and CDR2 is YFSETQ in the germline V gene. CDR3 loop: CASSSRLAGTKEQYF. The CDR3 DNA reads as TGCGCCAGCAGCTCGCGACTAGCGGGAACGAAAGAGCAGTACTTC.

This clone came up once. The chain links TRBV2 to TRBJ1-1; D not resolved. The germline V and J ends were trimmed by 6 bases and 3 bases, with 17 bases remaining between them. This CDR3 region has 15 residues. In germline, CDR1 is SNHLY, CDR2 FYNNEI. The DNA of the CDR3 is TGTGCCAGCAGAGCGAACTTACCCATGGACACTGAAGCTTTCTTT. It translates to CASRANLPMDTEAFF.

The chain couples TRBV2 to TRBJ2-6; D is possibly TRBD1 or TRBD2 (5 bases each). Germline CDR1 SNHLY, CDR2 FYNNEI. The CDR3 sequence is 15 residues long. V lost 6 bases to trimming and J lost 0 bases, with 9 bases between them. The CDR3 DNA is TGTGCCAGCAGCCTGGGGGTCTCTGGGGCCAACGTCCTGACTTTC. It translates to CASSLGVSGANVLTF.

This clone has more than one count but fewer than ten. The genes are TRBV28 and TRBJ1-4; maybe TRBD1 (5 bases). Trimming stripped 6 bases from V and 8 bases from J, with 10 bases between. Germline V gene sequence: CDR1 MDHEN, CDR2 SYDVKM. The CDR3 runs 12 residues. CDR3 sequence (DNA): TGTGCCAGCAGGGGACTTCGGGAAAAACTGTTTTTT. Its translation is CASRGLREKLFF.

The chain carries TRBV10-2 and TRBJ1-5; no clear D gene. The germline V gene encodes CDR1 WSHSY and CDR2 SAAADI. V lost 0 bases and J lost 9, with 9 bases in between. This CDR3 comprises 13 residues. CDR3 DNA: TGCGCCAGCAGTGAGTCAGAGGACGGGCCCCAGCATTTT. Its protein is CASSESEDGPQHF.